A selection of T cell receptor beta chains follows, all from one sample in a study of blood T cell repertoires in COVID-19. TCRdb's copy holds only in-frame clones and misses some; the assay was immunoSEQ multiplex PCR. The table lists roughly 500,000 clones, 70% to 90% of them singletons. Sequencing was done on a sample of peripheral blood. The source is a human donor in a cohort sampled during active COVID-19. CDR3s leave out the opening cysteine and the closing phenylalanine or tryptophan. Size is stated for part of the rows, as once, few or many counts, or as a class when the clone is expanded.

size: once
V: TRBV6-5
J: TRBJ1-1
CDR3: ASSPSVQGTEAF

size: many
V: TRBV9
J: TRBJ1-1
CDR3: ASSYGAGTEAF

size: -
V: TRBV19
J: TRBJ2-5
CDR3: ASSISARTQETQY

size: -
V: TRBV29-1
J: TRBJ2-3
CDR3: RAVRADTQY

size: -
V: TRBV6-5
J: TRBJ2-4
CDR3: ASSRGQLAKNIQY

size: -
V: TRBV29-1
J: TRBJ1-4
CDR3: SVQGGGEKLF

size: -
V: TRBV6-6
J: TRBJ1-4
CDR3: ASSRRDRGRSNEKLF

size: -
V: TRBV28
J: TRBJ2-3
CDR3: ASSPTGSKLSSTDTQY

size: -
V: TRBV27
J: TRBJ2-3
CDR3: ASRGREHTDTQY

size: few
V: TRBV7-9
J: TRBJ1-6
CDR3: ASSLGQGENSPLH

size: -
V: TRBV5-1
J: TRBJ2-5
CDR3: ASSPGLAGDREY

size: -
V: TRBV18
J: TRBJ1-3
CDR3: ASSPSDRAGNTIY

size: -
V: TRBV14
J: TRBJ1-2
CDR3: ASSQDNLGRGGYT

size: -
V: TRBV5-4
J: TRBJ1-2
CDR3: ASSLGTLRGYT

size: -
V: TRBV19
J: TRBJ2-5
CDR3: ASSIDPQGGETQY

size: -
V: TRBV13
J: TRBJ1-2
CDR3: ASSLGGPNYGYT

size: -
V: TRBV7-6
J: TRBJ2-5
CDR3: ASSLGWGAGQETQY

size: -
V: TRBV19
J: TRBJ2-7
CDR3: ASSTNRDREQY

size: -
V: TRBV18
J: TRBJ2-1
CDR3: ASSPNPPGQGAVNEQF

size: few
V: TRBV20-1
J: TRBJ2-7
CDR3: SASNSGSYEQY

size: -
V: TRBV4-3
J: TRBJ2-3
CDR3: ASSSRTSGASTDTQY

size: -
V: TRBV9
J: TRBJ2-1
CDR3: ASSVLSGSSYNEQF

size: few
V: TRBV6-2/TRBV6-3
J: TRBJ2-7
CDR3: ASSYKGGPHEQY

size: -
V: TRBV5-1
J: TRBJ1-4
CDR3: ASSPLGGFNEKLF

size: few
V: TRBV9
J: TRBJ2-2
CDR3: ASSLLAGEAGELF

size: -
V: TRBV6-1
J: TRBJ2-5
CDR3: ASSDPGTSGRPDQETQY

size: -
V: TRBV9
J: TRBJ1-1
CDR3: ASSTRAGREAF

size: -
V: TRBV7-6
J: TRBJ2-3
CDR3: ASSRAEREGQGRENTQY

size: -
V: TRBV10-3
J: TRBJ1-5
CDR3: AISESSPLQPQH

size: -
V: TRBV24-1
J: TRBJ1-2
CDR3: ATSDYRGNYGYT

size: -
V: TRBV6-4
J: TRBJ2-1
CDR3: ASSDRGNGEQF

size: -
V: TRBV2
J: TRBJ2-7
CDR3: ASSRGQESSYEQY

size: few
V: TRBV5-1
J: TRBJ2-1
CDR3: ASSLVRTGGINEQF

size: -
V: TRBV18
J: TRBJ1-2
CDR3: ASSPSIGEGYT

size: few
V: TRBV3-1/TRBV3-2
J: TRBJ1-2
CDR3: ASSQAGYGYT

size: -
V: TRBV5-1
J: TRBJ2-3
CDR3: ASSLGQTQYTQY

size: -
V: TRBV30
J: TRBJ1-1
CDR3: AWSVILGGNTEAF

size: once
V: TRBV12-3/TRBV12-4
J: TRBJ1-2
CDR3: ASSQQGYGYT

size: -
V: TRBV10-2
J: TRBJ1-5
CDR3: ASGRGSNQPQH

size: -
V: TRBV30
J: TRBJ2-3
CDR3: AWSVSGDTQY

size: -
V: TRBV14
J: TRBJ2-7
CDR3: ASSHGTGSHEQY

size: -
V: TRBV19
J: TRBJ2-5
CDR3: ASTWTSGTVETQY

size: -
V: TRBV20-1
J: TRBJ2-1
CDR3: SASHPGLVAQF

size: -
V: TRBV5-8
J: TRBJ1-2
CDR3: ASIISGTGVGKT

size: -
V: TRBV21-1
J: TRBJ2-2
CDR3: ASSKSRPRWELF

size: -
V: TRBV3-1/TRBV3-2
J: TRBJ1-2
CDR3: ASSQATGEAGYT

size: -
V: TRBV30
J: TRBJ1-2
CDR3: AWVTDRGYGYT

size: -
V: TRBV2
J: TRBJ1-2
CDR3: ASSTDRVEGYT

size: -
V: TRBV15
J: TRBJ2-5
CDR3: ATSRDNTGRETQY

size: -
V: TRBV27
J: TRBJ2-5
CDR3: ASSLMGLGETQY

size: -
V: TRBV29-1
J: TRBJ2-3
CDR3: SVESGEVTDTQY

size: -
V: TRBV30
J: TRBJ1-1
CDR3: AWSKGQANTEAF

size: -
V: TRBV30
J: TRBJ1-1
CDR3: AWGRETGTEAF

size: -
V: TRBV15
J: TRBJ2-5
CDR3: ATSRGLAETQY